The entry that follows covers one TCR beta chain sequence. What it recognizes is unknown. This CDR3 comprises 15 residues. V gave up 0 bases and J gave up 6 bases, with 18 bases separating them. Germline CDR1 DFQATT, CDR2 SNEGSKA (reference sequence). This entry comes from a study of blood T cells in healthy people across ages. A second PCR, run for 7 to 11 cycles, used a sample-barcoded 5' primer plus a J-beta primer mix. Each CDR3 protein gets one entry after TCRdb re-called the 5' RACE reads with MiXCR. The sample yields approximately 780,000 distinct CDR3 sequences, 20% to 30% seen once. Study-wide results and limits: Greater diversity and more naive CD4+ cells were seen in long-lived donors than in aged donors.

This sample was shared with a second study, whose subject was T cells of mothers and their children. As that study records: Reads obtained per mother exceeded 8.5 million TCR beta CDR3 reads, with 3 million to 3.5 million obtained per child.

The receptor was derived from a boy younger than 18 in good health. This chain links TRBV20-1 with TRBJ2-7; D assignment may be TRBD1 or TRBD2 (6 bases each). Sequenced: blood. CDR3 DNA: TGCAGTGCTAGAGATCAGGGGACTGGGACCTCCGAGCAGTACTTC. Protein sequence: CSARDQGTGTSEQYF.